This T cell receptor beta chain is from a study of Ad26.COV2.S vaccination and SARS-CoV-2 variants. As for the study in general: Participants got Ad26.COV2.S intramuscularly, once or twice 56 days apart. Study-wide points: Post-vaccination spike-specific CD8+ and CD4+ T cell responses reportedly had substantial breadth.

Concerning this clone itself: Its antigen remains unidentified.

Treatment described: roughly 20 received Ad26.COV2.S at low or high dose, single or two shots; about five received placebo; per-sample allocation not given. On day 63 after the first injection, vaccine and placebo recipients gave samples. Donation came from an adult in Boston who was aged 18-55 years. This CDR3 has 15 residues. Germline V gene lookup returns CDR1 MGHDK and CDR2 SYGVNS. Trimming at V came to 6 bases and at J to 2 bases, leaving 7 bases not matched to a gene. TCRdb's copy holds only in-frame clones and misses some; the assay was immunoSEQ multiplex PCR. Among about 350,000 clones listed, around 88% were seen once.

Sequenced material: peripheral blood, taken in a trial of Ad26.COV2.S vaccine versus placebo. The chain combines TRBV25-1 with TRBJ2-1; 7 bases are a match to TRBD2. The sequence came from a person aged 18-60 years who received the Ad26.COV2.S COVID-19 vaccine or a placebo. CDR3 residues: CASRVSGFTYNEQFF. CDR3 bases: TGTGCCAGCAGAGTTAGCGGGTTTACCTACAATGAGCAGTTCTTC.